This TCR beta chain was observed in a study of beta chain features in type 1 diabetes. Study observations and caveats: The VDJ junctions of type 1 diabetes patients carried fewer insertions and more deletions. People with Type 1 diabetes carried modestly yet significantly shorter TCRB CDR3s in all four CD4+ subsets. Naive, central memory and Treg TCRB repertoires appeared more alike in patients than in healthy donors.

CDR1 and CDR2 (germline): MNHEY, SVGAGI. The CDR3 runs 13 residues. V gave up 6 bases and J gave up 4 bases, with 7 bases separating them. This clone has a handful of counts. The antigen is not known. Since all of the isolated RNA was reverse transcribed, expressed TCRB transcripts were what got sequenced. The read count averaged approximately 4 million across naive, central memory and regulatory T cell samples. Here immunoSEQ multiplex PCR was the method, and the copy in TCRdb shows in-frame clones only, minus some. The repertoire holds hundreds of thousands of clones, with 11% to 15% as singletons. The sequencing sample was made of naive CD4+ T cells from blood. The V call is TRBV6-5, the J call TRBJ2-6; no firm D call. The sequence was collected from a man aged 18-30 years with type 1 diabetes. The DNA for the CDR3 is TGTGCCAGCAGGGTGCAGGGGGCCAACGTCCTGACTTTC. It is translated as CASRVQGANVLTF.